This T cell receptor beta chain was identified in a study of T cell responses to AZD1222 COVID-19 vaccine. In the case of this clone: Its antigen is not known.

V lost 3 bases and J lost 6; bases outside the gene matches: 4. Germline V lookup: CDR1 KGHSH, CDR2 LQKENI. The CDR3 runs 13 residues. Study-wide results and limits: Repertoires were sampled only after the peak T cell response. Per reports, nearly half of all spike-specific TCRs target regions that are unmutated in variants. With dominance at 160-218 and 743-854, vaccine-associated CD4 TCRs spanned spike.

Produced via immunoSEQ multiplex PCR; TCRdb's table is partial and in-frame only. The data hold 95,000 to 150,000 clones, with 80% to 90% observed a single time. The rearrangement uses TRBV18 and TRBJ2-7; 8 bases fit TRBD2. The sequence came from an adult in good health. The sample consisted of peripheral blood, taken on day 0 of AZD1222 vaccination. The CDR3 DNA is TGTGCCAGCTCACCCCGGGGGGGTGGCGAGCAGTACTTC. Translated: CASSPRGGGEQYF.